These 30 T cell receptor beta chains were all obtained from the same sample, sequenced in a study of blood T cells in healthy people across ages. A sample-barcoded 5' primer and a J-beta primer mix were used in a second PCR of roughly 6 to 11 cycles. A single record per CDR3 protein comes from TCRdb applying MiXCR to the 5' RACE reads. The data hold around 1,800,000 distinct CDR3 sequences, with roughly two fifths observed a single time. Sequencing was done on a sample of blood. Receptors originate from a human donor in good health.

The gene calls are TRBV29-1 and TRBJ1-5, with 9 bases lining up with TRBD1. With V trimmed by 7 bases and J by 7 bases, 11 bases remained unmatched. The CDR3 length is 14 residues. Per germline, CDR1 SQVTM and CDR2 ANQGSEA. The CDR3 DNA sequence: TGCAGCGCCTGGGACAGGGTTTCACACCAGCCCCAGCATTTT. Translated: CSAWDRVSHQPQHF.

This clonotype was counted only a few times. This may stem from a read error, because a much larger clone lies one nucleotide away. The V and J genes are TRBV7-2 and TRBJ2-1; TRBD1 aligns across 7 bases. The germline V gene has CDR1 SGHTA and CDR2 FQGNSA. This CDR3 spans 15 amino acids. The J segment lost 6 bases and the V segment lost 1 base, leaving 6 bases of the junction unmatched. The CDR3 nucleotides are TGTGCCAGCAGCTTAGTAAGGGCAGGGGGCAATGAGCAGTTCTTC. Encoded protein: CASSLVRAGGNEQFF.

This sequence joins TRBV20-1 and TRBJ2-1; 7 bases match TRBD2. CDR1 and CDR2 (germline): DFQATT, SNEGSKA (reference sequence). The V segment lost 3 bases and the J segment 6 bases; nucleotides outside the gene matches: 2. The CDR3 extends over 12 amino acids. CDR3 DNA: TGCAGTGCTAGCGGGACTACCAATGAGCAGTTCTTC. Its translation: CSASGTTNEQFF.

This rearrangement joins TRBV5-6 to TRBJ2-4; D gene unclear. This CDR3 contains 15 residues. Per the germline V gene, CDR1 is SGHDT and CDR2 is YYEEEE. With 1 base removed from V and 3 bases from J, the gap between germline ends came to 11 bases. The CDR3 here is CASSLLGNDKNIQYF. In DNA, the CDR3 is TGTGCCAGCAGCTTGTTGGGAAATGACAAAAACATTCAGTACTTC.

This chain connects TRBV4-1 to TRBJ1-1, with D tentatively TRBD1 (5 bases). CDR3 length: 14 amino acids. Trimming took off 1 base at V and 4 bases at J, with 10 bases between the two ends. Germline values: CDR1 MGHRA, CDR2 YSYEKL. DNA of the CDR3: TGCGCCAGCAGCCAAGGATCCGGGGGCACTGAAGCTTTCTTT. It translates to CASSQGSGGTEAFF.

In this sample, this clonotype turned up many times. The genes are TRBV4-3 and TRBJ2-6; 10 nucleotides line up with TRBD1. The CDR3 has 17 amino acids. V trimming: 4 bases; J trimming: 1 base; junction bases outside the gene matches: 4. Germline loops: CDR1 LGHNA, CDR2 YSLEER. As DNA, the CDR3 is TGCGCCAGCAGCCGAGGACAGGGGGGATCTGGGGCCAACGTCCTGACTTTC. It translates to CASSRGQGGSGANVLTF.

The J gene is TRBJ1-2, the V gene TRBV5-1; no firm D call. Trimming shortened V by 0 bases and J by 0 bases, and 6 bases separated the two germline ends. The germline CDR1 and CDR2 sequences are SGHRS and YFSETQ. This CDR3 spans 14 amino acids. CDR3: CASSLEFTNYGYTF. Here the CDR3 DNA reads TGCGCCAGCAGCTTGGAGTTTACTAACTATGGCTACACCTTC.

This clonotype occurred a few times. The chain recombines TRBV7-2 with TRBJ1-6; D gene unclear. Germline loops: CDR1 SGHTA, CDR2 FQGNSA. The ends were cut back, 1 base at V and 14 bases at J, with 9 bases in the middle. The CDR3 spans 12 residues. DNA of the CDR3: TGTGCCAGCAGCTTAGGGGCGCCGGCCCTCCACTTT. Residues: CASSLGAPALHF.

This clonotype was counted a few times. The chain is built from TRBV20-1 and TRBJ2-4, with 8 positions matching TRBD1. Germline CDR1 reads DFQATT; CDR2 reads SNEGSKA (reference sequence). The CDR3 covers 15 residues. V trimming: 5 bases; J trimming: 13 bases; junction bases outside the gene matches: 19. The CDR3 DNA follows: TGCAGTGCTCCACTCCTGGACAGGGTAATGGGAGAGCAGTACTTC. Translating it yields CSAPLLDRVMGEQYF.

V and J are TRBV4-3 and TRBJ2-3; D ambiguous. Germline CDR1 and CDR2: LGHNA and YSLEER. The CDR3 contains 14 residues. The germline V and J ends were trimmed by 0 bases and 4 bases, with 8 bases remaining between them. The CDR3 sequence: CASSQDRRSDTQYF. The CDR3 nucleotides are TGCGCCAGCAGCCAAGATAGACGTTCAGATACGCAGTATTTT.

The V call is TRBV20-1, the J call TRBJ2-5; 7 positions match TRBD2. After removal of 5 bases from V and 5 bases from J, the junction contained 5 bases not matched to a gene. Per the germline V gene, CDR1 is DFQATT and CDR2 is SNEGSKA (reference sequence). This CDR3 region has 12 residues. Written as DNA, the CDR3 is TGCAGTGCTGTACTAGCGTCGGAGACCCAGTACTTC. Translating it yields CSAVLASETQYF.

The sample holds many counts of this clonotype. The chain carries TRBV20-1 and TRBJ2-6; no reliable D call. V shed 4 bases and J shed 0 bases, with 7 bases lying between them. CDR3 size: 14 residues. CDR1 is DFQATT and CDR2 is SNEGSKA in the germline V gene (reference sequence). The CDR3 nucleotides read TGCAGTGCTACCGTGAGCTCTGGGGCCAACGTCCTGACTTTC. Its protein is CSATVSSGANVLTF.

This clonotype has just a few counts. The chain links TRBV5-1 to TRBJ2-5, with 9 bases matching TRBD2. The CDR3 is made up of 14 amino acids. CDR1 SGHRS and CDR2 YFSETQ come from the germline V gene. V was clipped by 4 bases and J by 5 bases; unmatched bases: 6. The CDR3, as DNA: TGCGCCAGCAGCGCAGGACTAGCGAGCGAGACCCAGTACTTC. Translating it yields CASSAGLASETQYF.

J is TRBJ2-2 and V is TRBV7-3; no reliable D call. CDR1 is SGHTA and CDR2 is FQGTGA in the germline V gene. The CDR3 has 13 amino acids. Trimming shortened V by 4 bases and J by 7 bases, and 10 bases separated the two germline ends. The CDR3 region has the DNA TGTGCCAGCAGCTCCGATCACGGCGGGGAGCTGTTTTTT. As protein: CASSSDHGGELFF.

The J gene is TRBJ2-7, the V gene TRBV7-8; 7 bases line up with TRBD1. The CDR3 runs 15 residues. Germline lookup yields CDR1 SGHVS and CDR2 FQNEAQ. V gave up 5 bases and J gave up 3 bases; unmatched junction bases: 10. The CDR3 is CASSHSTGTDYEQYF. CDR3 in DNA: TGTGCCAGCAGCCATTCGACAGGGACAGACTACGAGCAGTACTTC.

This chain links TRBV28 with TRBJ1-5; D may be TRBD1 (5 bases). Germline V gene lookup returns CDR1 MDHEN and CDR2 SYDVKM. CDR3 length: 15 amino acids. V lost 7 bases, J lost 0 bases, and 13 bases lay in between. The CDR3 coding sequence is TGTGCCAGCACGTACACCGGGGGTAGCAATCAGCCCCAGCATTTT. This translates into CASTYTGGSNQPQHF.

The chain joins TRBV7-9 to TRBJ1-4, with 9 bases that match TRBD1. The CDR3 covers 14 residues. Unmatched junction bases numbered 5, after V lost 4 bases and J lost 8 bases. Looked up from germline, CDR1 is SEHNR and CDR2 is FQNEAQ (reference sequence). The CDR3 sequence: CASSWTGENEKLFF. CDR3 in DNA: TGTGCCAGCAGCTGGACAGGGGAGAACGAAAAACTGTTTTTT.

This clonotype appeared once. This sequence joins TRBV12-3 or TRBV12-4 and TRBJ1-5, with 8 bases matching TRBD1. This CDR3 is built from 15 residues. V lost 6 bases to trimming and J lost 4 bases; unmatched junction nucleotides: 8. CDR3 sequence: CASRWGTGGNQPQHF. The CDR3 bases are TGTGCCAGCAGATGGGGGACAGGAGGGAATCAGCCCCAGCATTTT.

This clonotype showed up just a few times. The chain has TRBV29-1 and TRBJ2-2, with a weak D call TRBD2 (6 bases). CDR1 and CDR2 from the germline V gene are SQVTM and ANQGSEA. The germline V and J ends were trimmed by 7 bases and 2 bases, with 11 bases remaining between them. The CDR3 loop spans 13 amino acids. The CDR3 coding sequence is TGCAGCGGGGGGGACTCTAACACCGGGGAGCTGTTTTTT. It yields the protein CSGGDSNTGELFF.

With respect to this clonotype: The germline gene is not matched at one end of the junction; a read error may be the cause. The V gene is TRBV29-1, the J gene TRBJ2-7; 9 nucleotides match TRBD1. The CDR3 totals 14 residues. In germline, CDR1 is SQVTM, CDR2 ANQGSEA. CDR3 sequence reads: CSVEGRTGVYEQYF. The CDR3 DNA is TGCAGCGTCGAAGGGAGGACAGGGGTCTACGAGCAGTACTTC.

This clonotype was counted between two and nine times. The gene calls are TRBV7-9 and TRBJ2-1, with D possibly matching TRBD1 (5 bases). The CDR3 sequence is 11 residues long. Trimming cost V 5 bases and J 13 bases, with 12 bases left between them. CDR1 and CDR2 (germline): SEHNR, FQNEAQ (reference sequence). In DNA form, the CDR3 reads TGTGCCAGCAGCCAGGACACGGTACAGTTCTTC. Its translation: CASSQDTVQFF.

The table lists this clonotype with a few counts. V and J are TRBV20-1 and TRBJ2-5, with D perhaps matching TRBD1 or TRBD2 (5 bases each). The germline CDR1 and CDR2 sequences are DFQATT and SNEGSKA (reference sequence). The CDR3 runs to 14 residues. The germline V and J ends were trimmed by 1 base and 3 bases, with 12 bases remaining between them. CDR3 residues: CSARGGYGKETQYF. The CDR3, as DNA: TGCAGTGCTAGAGGGGGCTACGGGAAAGAGACCCAGTACTTC.

This chain connects TRBV15 to TRBJ2-7; no reliable D call. V lost 2 bases and J 3 bases, leaving 8 bases between the germline ends. Germline CDR1 LNHNV, CDR2 YYDKDF (reference sequence). The CDR3 is 13 amino acids. The CDR3 sequence is CATSRPPLYEQYF. The CDR3 DNA follows: TGTGCCACCAGCAGACCCCCTCTCTACGAGCAGTACTTC. Complete variable domain (other parts from reference TRBV15 and TRBJ2-7): DAMVIQNPRYQVTQFGKPVTLSCSQTLNHNVMYWYQQKSSQAPKLLFHYYDKDFNNEADTPDNFQSRRPNTSFCFLDIRSPGLGDTAMYLCATSRPPLYEQYFGPGTRLTVT.

The chain uses TRBV6-2 or TRBV6-3 and TRBJ2-1, with D hard to call. Germline-derived CDR1 and CDR2 are MNHEY and SVGEGT. The CDR3 spans 17 residues. Deletions cut 5 bases from V and 2 bases from J, with 19 bases between. This chain's CDR3 is CASSRPLYEVTYNEQFF. The DNA of the CDR3 is TGTGCCAGCAGTCGTCCCCTCTACGAGGTAACCTACAATGAGCAGTTCTTC.

V gene TRBV19 combines with J gene TRBJ2-7; D is perhaps TRBD1 (5 bases). CDR1 LNHDA and CDR2 SQIVND come from the germline V gene (reference sequence). The CDR3 length is 15 residues. V lost 3 bases and J 3 bases, leaving 15 bases between the germline ends. The CDR3 protein is CASSIHQGRFYEQYF. CDR3 sequence (DNA): TGTGCCAGTAGTATCCACCAGGGTAGATTCTACGAGCAGTACTTC.

The rearrangement joins TRBV30 to TRBJ2-7; D ambiguous. Germline V gives CDR1 GTSNPN, CDR2 SVGIG (reference sequence). Deletions cut 0 bases from V and 6 bases from J, with 9 bases between. The CDR3 has 12 residues. CDR3 loop: CAWSVQNREQYF. The CDR3 bases are TGTGCCTGGAGTGTACAAAACCGCGAGCAGTACTTC.

This chain links TRBV7-2 with TRBJ2-5; possibly TRBD1 for D (9 bases). The CDR3 length is 16 residues. Germline V gives CDR1 SGHTA, CDR2 FQGNSA. Trimming took 6 bases from V and 5 from J, leaving 22 bases between them. CDR3 sequence (DNA): TGTGCCAGCAGTCGCACCGGGAGGGGGACAGGGGAGACCCAGTACTTC. Encoded protein: CASSRTGRGTGETQYF. The full variable domain, with the rest looked up from reference TRBV7-2 and TRBJ2-5, is GAGVSQSPSNKVTEKGKDVELRCDPISGHTALYWYRQSLGQGLEFLIYFQGNSAPDKSGLPSDRFSAERTGGSVSTLTIQRTQQEDSAVYLCASSRTGRGTGETQYFGPGTRLLVL.

About this clonotype itself: The junction shows a germline mismatch at one end, possibly a read error. This chain uses TRBV4-3 with TRBJ1-2; 7 bases line up with TRBD1. CDR1 and CDR2 from the germline V gene are LGHNA and YSLEER. The CDR3 has 13 residues. In nucleotides, the CDR3 is TGCGCCAGCGGCCAAGAAACAGGGGATGGCTACACCTTC. The encoded protein is CASGQETGDGYTF.

V is TRBV6-5 and J is TRBJ1-2, with D perhaps TRBD1 (6 bases). CDR3 length: 15 amino acids. Germline V gene lookup returns CDR1 MNHEY and CDR2 SVGAGI. V gave up 2 bases and J gave up 0 bases, with 10 bases separating them. The CDR3 loop reads CASSYRDRPNYGYTF. The CDR3 nucleotides read TGTGCCAGCAGTTACCGAGACAGGCCTAACTATGGCTACACCTTC.

V and J are TRBV7-2 and TRBJ1-5; D gene unclear. Trimming took 6 bases from V and 0 from J, leaving 9 bases between them. The length of the CDR3 is 14 residues. Germline assignment: CDR1 SGHTA and CDR2 FQGNSA. CDR3 loop: CASSLRNSNQPQHF. In DNA form, the CDR3 reads TGTGCCAGCAGTCTACGCAATAGCAATCAGCCCCAGCATTTT.